One sample yielded the 6 T cell receptor beta chains listed below, sequenced in a study of blood T cell repertoires in COVID-19. Sequenced by immunoSEQ multiplex PCR; TCRdb stores in-frame clones only, minus some. The data contain 50,000 to 60,000 clones, roughly four fifths of them singletons. Sequencing was done on a sample of peripheral blood. These receptors came from a woman aged 80 or older with COVID-19, enrolled during active disease.

This clone was counted once. The chain recombines TRBV7-6 with TRBJ2-7; 10 nucleotides align to TRBD2. Germline CDR1 and CDR2: SGHVS and FNYEAQ. V was clipped by 0 bases and J by 3 bases; unmatched bases: 11. The CDR3 extends over 18 amino acids. CDR3 in DNA: TGTGCCAGCAGCTTAGCGCCAAGTTCGTTAGCGGGAGGCTACGAGCAGTACTTC. This translates into CASSLAPSSLAGGYEQYF. The whole variable domain, filled in from reference TRBV7-6 and TRBJ2-7, reads GAGVSQSPRYKVTKRGQDVALRCDPISGHVSLYWYRQALGQGPEFLTYFNYEAQQDKSGLPNDRFSAERPEGSISTLTIQRTEQRDSAMYRCASSLAPSSLAGGYEQYFGPGTRLTVT.

V gene TRBV2 combines with J gene TRBJ2-3; weak D call: TRBD2 (5 bases). Germline V gives CDR1 SNHLY, CDR2 FYNNEI. V lost 7 bases and J 0 bases, leaving 17 bases between the germline ends. This CDR3 comprises 16 residues. The CDR3 sequence is CASNVPRAGSTDTQYF. CDR3 nucleotide sequence: TGTGCCAGCAACGTGCCTCGGGCGGGTAGCACAGATACGCAGTATTTT. Full variable domain (remainder filled in from reference TRBV2 and TRBJ2-3): EPEVTQTPSHQVTQMGQEVILRCVPISNHLYFYWYRQILGQKVEFLVSFYNNEISEKSEIFDDQFSVERPDGSNFTLKIRSTKLEDSAMYFCASNVPRAGSTDTQYFGPGTRLTVL.

The rearrangement joins TRBV19 to TRBJ2-1; tentative D call: TRBD1 (6 bases). V was cut by 4 bases and J by 12 bases, with 19 bases left in between. This CDR3 has 14 amino acids. Germline assignment: CDR1 LNHDA and CDR2 SQIVND (reference sequence). In DNA, the CDR3 is TGTGCCAGTAGTACCCGACAGGCCGCGCGGGTGCAGTTCTTC. Encoded protein: CASSTRQAARVQFF.

The chain carries TRBV6-4 and TRBJ1-2, with 10 bases identical to TRBD1. Germline CDR1 and CDR2: MRHNA and SNTAGT. The CDR3 contains 15 residues. V lost 0 bases, J lost 5 bases, and 3 bases stayed unmatched. The CDR3 region has the DNA TGTGCCAGCAGTGACTCTGACAGGGGGCCGTATGGCTACACCTTC. This translates into CASSDSDRGPYGYTF.

The genes are TRBV3-1 (or the pseudogene TRBV3-2) and TRBJ2-7, with D possibly matching TRBD1 (5 bases). Germline V gene sequence: CDR1 LGHDT, CDR2 YNNKEL (reference sequence). The CDR3 length is 13 residues. V lost 5 bases, J lost 3 bases, and 11 bases lay in between. Here the CDR3 DNA reads TGTGCCAGCAGCAGGGGCAGCATCTACGAGCAGTACTTC. Its translation is CASSRGSIYEQYF.

The chain's CDR3 is CASSRTASREKLFF. The CDR3 DNA reads TGTGCCAGCAGCCGGACAGCTTCAAGAGAAAAACTGTTTTTT. The V gene is TRBV5-4, the J gene TRBJ1-4; D might be TRBD1 (6 bases). The V end was cut by 4 bases, the J end by 8 bases, with 15 bases between. The length of the CDR3 is 14 residues. Per germline, CDR1 SGHNT and CDR2 YYREEE (reference sequence). Combining the CDR3 with reference TRBV5-4 and TRBJ1-4 gives the whole variable domain ETGVTQSPTHLIKTRGQQVTLRCSSQSGHNTVSWYQQALGQGPQFIFQYYREEENGRGNFPPRFSGLQFPNYSSELNVNALELDDSALYLCASSRTASREKLFFGSGTQLSVL.